These 7 T cell receptor beta chains share one sample of origin, sequenced in a study of T cell changes during pregnancy in multiple sclerosis. TCRdb's table, derived via immunoSEQ multiplex PCR, lists solely in-frame clones and lacks some. The sample yields more than 55,000 clones, just over 90% seen once. The sample was peripheral blood, taken in the second trimester of pregnancy. The source is a female donor with multiple sclerosis, enrolled in a pregnancy study.

V and J are TRBV21-1 and TRBJ2-5; TRBD1 is the table's D call, not checked against the DNA. TRBV21-1 is a listed pseudogene. This CDR3 is 13 amino acids long. The CDR3 nucleotides are TGTGCCAGCAGCAGCGACATCGCCGGGACCCAGTACTTC. Translated, it gives CASSSDIAGTQYF.

The chain joins TRBV10-3 to TRBJ2-7, with D possibly TRBD2 on 6 matching bases. V dropped 6 bases and J dropped 4 bases, with 16 bases sitting between them. Germline V CDR1 and CDR2: ENHRY, SYGVKD. The CDR3 is 14 amino acids. CDR3 sequence (DNA): TGTGCCATCAGAAGACCGGGACTGGAATACGAGCAGTACTTC. Its protein is CAIRRPGLEYEQYF.

V usage is TRBV7-9 and J usage is TRBJ1-2, with a tentative D call TRBD1 (5 bases). CDR1 and CDR2 from the germline V gene are SEHNR and FQNEAQ (reference sequence). The CDR3 consists of 16 residues. V gave up 1 base and J gave up 0 bases, with 12 bases separating them. The DNA for the CDR3 is TGTGCCAGCAGCTTAGTCGAAGGGGCCCCTAACTATGGCTACACCTTC. This encodes CASSLVEGAPNYGYTF.

The rearrangement joins TRBV7-8 to TRBJ1-6, with unresolved D. V gave up 3 bases and J gave up 0 bases, with 9 bases separating them. This CDR3 region has 16 residues. Germline values: CDR1 SGHVS, CDR2 FQNEAQ. The CDR3 here is CASSFGVSSYNSPLHF. DNA of the CDR3: TGTGCCAGCAGCTTCGGAGTAAGCTCCTATAATTCACCCCTCCACTTT.

The J gene is TRBJ2-7, the V gene TRBV14, with 8 nucleotides matching TRBD1. The CDR3 length is 15 residues. V shed 1 base, J shed 5 bases, and the junction held 7 bases outside the gene matches. Germline loops: CDR1 SGHDN, CDR2 FVKESK. The CDR3: CASSQGQGIGNEQYF. In DNA form, the CDR3 reads TGTGCCAGCAGCCAAGGACAGGGGATCGGCAACGAGCAGTACTTC.

The chain couples TRBV11-2 to TRBJ1-2; TRBD1 might be the D (5 bases). With 5 bases removed from V and 4 bases from J, the gap between germline ends came to 14 bases. Germline CDR1 is SGHAT and CDR2 is FQNNGV. The CDR3 spans 14 residues. CDR3 region: CASSLRGRTYGYTF. The CDR3 nucleotides read TGTGCCAGCAGCCTGCGGGGACGGACCTATGGCTACACCTTC.

J is TRBJ1-2 and V is TRBV5-1; TRBD1 matches at 7 bases. CDR1 is SGHRS and CDR2 is YFSETQ in the germline V gene. V dropped 0 bases and J dropped 6; count of bases not matched to a gene: 5. CDR3 length equals 14 residues. The CDR3 here is CASSLGAGGNGYTF. The CDR3 DNA reads TGCGCCAGCAGCTTGGGAGCAGGGGGTAATGGCTACACCTTC. The variable domain in full, completed from reference TRBV5-1 and TRBJ1-2, reads KAGVTQTPRYLIKTRGQQVTLSCSPISGHRSVSWYQQTPGQGLQFLFEYFSETQRNKGNFPGRFSGRQFSNSRSEMNVSTLELGDSALYLCASSLGAGGNGYTFGSGTRLTVV.